The 10 T cell receptor beta chains given below trace back to one sample, sequenced in a study of CD8 T cells in ankylosing spondylitis. MiXCR was run by TCRdb on the 5' RACE reads, yielding one entry per CDR3 protein. Counted here are fewer than 250,000 distinct CDR3 sequences, roughly 25% occurring once; the ten biggest clones make up under 8%. Material: blood, either unsorted or a sorted T cell fraction (not recorded which). The receptor set was obtained from a male donor with ankylosing spondylitis or in good health (not recorded which).

This clonotype has more than one count but fewer than ten. The chain combines TRBV7-2 with TRBJ2-3; D might be TRBD2 (7 bases). The germline V gene encodes CDR1 SGHTA and CDR2 FQGNSA. CDR3 length: 16 amino acids. Trimming left V 5 bases short and J 4 bases short, with 19 bases between. DNA of the CDR3: TGTGCCAGCAGCCTACTGGGGGCGGGAGTATCAGATACGCAGTATTTT. Encoded protein: CASSLLGAGVSDTQYF.

Concerning this clonotype itself: At one of its ends the junction is not consistent with the germline gene, which may arise from a read error. The chain links TRBV6-4 to TRBJ2-7; TRBD2 matches 8 bases. Germline CDR1 is MRHNA and CDR2 is SNTAGT. The CDR3 is 18 residues long. The CDR3 nucleotides are TGTGCCTGCAGTTTAAAAGGAACACGGGAGGGGTTTCCCTACGAGCAGTACTTC. This codes for CACSLKGTREGFPYEQYF.

This clonotype appeared many times. The chain recombines TRBV29-1 with TRBJ1-1, with D perhaps TRBD1 (5 bases). CDR3 length: 13 residues. Germline CDR1 SQVTM, CDR2 ANQGSEA. Trimming removed 7 bases from V and 1 base from J, with 13 bases in between. The CDR3 is CSALRGENTEAFF. The DNA of the CDR3 is TGCAGCGCGCTCCGAGGGGAGAACACTGAAGCTTTCTTT. Using reference TRBV29-1 and TRBJ1-1 for the parts outside the CDR3, the full variable domain is SAVISQKPSRDICQRGTSLTIQCQVDSQVTMMFWYRQQPGQSLTLIATANQGSEATYESGFVIDKFPISRPNLTFSTLTVSNMSPEDSSIYLCSALRGENTEAFFGQGTRLTVV.

This chain joins TRBV5-6 and TRBJ2-1; D may be TRBD2 (5 bases). The CDR3 totals 17 residues. V lost 3 bases and J lost 4, with 20 bases in between. Per germline, CDR1 SGHDT and CDR2 YYEEEE. CDR3 amino acids: CASSSTQTRGLYNEQFF. The DNA for the CDR3 is TGTGCCAGCAGCTCTACCCAGACAAGAGGACTTTACAATGAGCAGTTCTTC.

The J gene is TRBJ2-3, the V gene TRBV4-1; D is tentatively TRBD1 or TRBD2 (5 bases each). The CDR3 contains 16 residues. The V gene's germline CDR1 is MGHRA and CDR2 YSYEKL. The V gene lost 4 bases and the J gene lost 0 bases, with 14 bases spanning the gap. CDR3 region: CASSPGPRTSTDTQYF. In DNA, the CDR3 is TGCGCCAGCAGCCCGGGACCACGAACTAGCACAGATACGCAGTATTTT.

The V call is TRBV5-1, the J call TRBJ1-1, with TRBD1 matching over 9 bases. CDR3 length: 13 amino acids. V shed 4 bases, J shed 10 bases, and the junction held 8 bases outside the gene matches. Per germline, CDR1 SGHRS and CDR2 YFSETQ. The CDR3 is CASSGGQGIAAFF. For the CDR3, the DNA is TGCGCCAGCAGCGGTGGACAGGGGATAGCAGCTTTCTTT.

In its sample, this clonotype was seen many times. The V and J genes are TRBV11-3 and TRBJ1-5; 7 nucleotides align to TRBD1. The length of the CDR3 is 16 residues. Germline V gene lookup returns CDR1 SGHNT and CDR2 YENEEA. J was trimmed by 0 bases and V by 2 bases; bases with no gene match: 4. CDR3 protein: CASSLQGENSNQPQHF. The DNA for the CDR3 is TGTGCCAGCAGCTTACAGGGGGAAAATAGCAATCAGCCCCAGCATTTT.

The chain combines TRBV7-9 with TRBJ1-1; TRBD1 might be the D (5 bases). Trimming stripped 3 bases from V and 3 bases from J, with 17 bases between. This CDR3 has 16 amino acids. The germline gives CDR1 SEHNR, CDR2 FQNEAQ (reference sequence). The CDR3 region has the DNA TGTGCCAGCAGCTTCCGGTGGAGGGGCAATCACACTGAAGCTTTCTTT. Translating gives CASSFRWRGNHTEAFF.

In this sample, this clonotype turned up a few times. The chain combines TRBV29-1 with TRBJ2-3, with D tentatively TRBD2 (5 bases). Germline-derived CDR1 and CDR2 are SQVTM and ANQGSEA. V was trimmed by 4 bases and J by 2 bases, leaving 13 bases between them. This CDR3 spans 14 amino acids. CDR3 nucleotides: TGCAGCGTTGCCCCCGGGGTGGTCACAGATACGCAGTATTTT. Translated: CSVAPGVVTDTQYF.

This clonotype appeared a few times. The V and J genes are TRBV11-2 and TRBJ2-2, with D possibly matching TRBD1 (6 bases). The V end lost 6 bases, the J end lost 0 bases, and 11 bases lay between the germline ends. The germline CDR1 and CDR2 sequences are SGHAT and FQNNGV. The CDR3 is 15 residues long. The CDR3 loop reads CASRRDTANTGELFF. CDR3 DNA: TGTGCCAGCAGAAGGGACACCGCGAACACCGGGGAGCTGTTTTTT.